This T cell receptor (beta chain) was identified in a study of early T cells in non-severe SARS-CoV-2 infection. Whole-study context: Chains from this unsorted whole-blood bulk RNA could not be paired.

This CDR3 has 16 amino acids. Trimming stripped 4 bases from V and 4 bases from J, with 17 bases between. Germline V gene data show CDR1 as SNHLY and CDR2 as FYNNEI. TCRdb re-derived calls from the 5' RACE reads in MiXCR, one entry per CDR3 protein. The sample lists around 35,000 distinct CDR3 sequences, under 7% occurring once. V gene TRBV2 combines with J gene TRBJ2-1; D may match TRBD1 or TRBD2 (5 bases each). The receptor was derived from an adult who was a healthcare worker with PCR-confirmed SARS-CoV-2 infection or an uninfected control (not recorded which). The sample taken for sequencing was whole blood. CDR3 loop: CASSVGTFKGYNEQFF. For the CDR3, the DNA is TGTGCCAGCAGTGTAGGGACCTTTAAGGGTTACAATGAGCAGTTCTTC.